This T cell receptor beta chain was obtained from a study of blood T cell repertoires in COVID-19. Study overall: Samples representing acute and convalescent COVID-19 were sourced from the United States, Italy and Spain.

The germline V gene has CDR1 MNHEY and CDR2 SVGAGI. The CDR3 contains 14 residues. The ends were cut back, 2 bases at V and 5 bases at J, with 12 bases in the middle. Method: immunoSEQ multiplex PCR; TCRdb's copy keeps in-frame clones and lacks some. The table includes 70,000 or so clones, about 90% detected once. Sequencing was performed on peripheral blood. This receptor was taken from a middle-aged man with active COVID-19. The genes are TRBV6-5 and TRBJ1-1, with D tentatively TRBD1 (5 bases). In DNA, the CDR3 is TGTGCCAGCAGTTACCGGGGGGGTGGTACTGAAGCTTTCTTT. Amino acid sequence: CASSYRGGGTEAFF.